The 8 T cell receptor beta chains below come from one sample, sequenced in a study of CD8 T cells in acute hepatitis C reinfection. Produced via immunoSEQ multiplex PCR; TCRdb's table is partial and in-frame only. The sample consists of more than 35,000 clones, 80% to 90% of them appearing once. Time point of the sample: naive CD8 control sorted from an acute-time-point sample. The specimen was naive CD8+ T cells from PBMCs. The origin of the receptors is a man aged 25-45 years with chronic hepatitis C.

The V call is TRBV27, the J call TRBJ2-2; D may be TRBD2 (5 bases). This CDR3 region has 11 residues. V was trimmed by 8 bases and J by 8 bases, leaving 9 bases between them. CDR1 and CDR2 (germline): MNHEY, SMNVEV (reference sequence). CDR3 protein: CASRRGGELFF. CDR3 nucleotides: TGTGCCAGCCGCCGGGGAGGGGAGCTGTTTTTT.

The chain uses TRBV19 and TRBJ2-7, with TRBD1 as a possible D gene (5 bases). The germline V gene has CDR1 LNHDA and CDR2 SQIVND (reference sequence). This CDR3 is 15 amino acids long. V was clipped by 5 bases and J by 9 bases, with 23 bases between them. CDR3 nucleotide sequence: TGTGCCAGTAGTCTTCTGGTGGGGCGAGAAACGGTGCAGTACTTC. This sequence encodes CASSLLVGRETVQYF. Full variable domain (remainder filled in from reference TRBV19 and TRBJ2-7): DGGITQSPKYLFRKEGQNVTLSCEQNLNHDAMYWYRQDPGQGLRLIYYSQIVNDFQKGDIAEGYSVSREKKESFPLTVTSAQKNPTAFYLCASSLLVGRETVQYFGPGTRLTVT.

This chain joins TRBV9 and TRBJ1-2, with TRBD1 identical over 9 bases. Trimming removed 3 bases from V and 7 bases from J; junction bases left unmatched: 1. Germline V CDR1 and CDR2: SGDLS, YYNGEE. The CDR3 extends over 12 amino acids. The CDR3 is CASSAQGAGYTF. CDR3 nucleotide sequence: TGTGCCAGCAGCGCACAGGGGGCTGGCTACACCTTC.

The genes are TRBV7-9 and TRBJ1-2; 10 nucleotides line up with TRBD1. The CDR3 is 13 residues long. The junction had 1 base not matched to a gene; V was cut back by 3 bases and J by 6 bases. Germline CDR1 is SEHNR and CDR2 is FQNEAQ (reference sequence). The CDR3 DNA reads TGTGCCAGCAGCTTGACAGGGGGCGATGGCTACACCTTC. Residues: CASSLTGGDGYTF.

The V call is TRBV7-6, the J call TRBJ2-1; D remains ambiguous. The V gene's germline CDR1 is SGHVS and CDR2 FNYEAQ. CDR3 length equals 15 residues. The ends were cut back, 2 bases at V and 2 bases at J, with 10 bases in the middle. The CDR3 loop reads CASSLSTGAYNEQFF. The CDR3 DNA reads as TGTGCCAGCAGCTTATCGACTGGGGCCTACAATGAGCAGTTCTTC.

The rearrangement links TRBV19 to TRBJ2-2; 14 nucleotides align to TRBD2. From germline, CDR1 is LNHDA and CDR2 SQIVND (reference sequence). The CDR3 has 18 amino acids. The trim removed 6 bases at V and 7 bases at J, leaving 13 bases unmatched. CDR3 residues: CASSPSGTSGRFLGELFF. The DNA for the CDR3 is TGTGCCAGTAGCCCGTCGGGGACTAGCGGGAGATTTCTCGGGGAGCTGTTTTTT.

This rearrangement joins TRBV6-5 to TRBJ2-1; 13 bases align to TRBD2. CDR1 MNHEY and CDR2 SVGAGI come from the germline V gene. The CDR3 loop spans 14 amino acids. Trimming removed 2 bases from V and 9 bases from J; junction bases left unmatched: 1. CDR3 sequence: CASSYGLAGVEQFF. CDR3 nucleotide sequence: TGTGCCAGCAGTTACGGACTAGCGGGAGTTGAGCAGTTCTTC.

The V and J genes are TRBV18 and TRBJ1-4, with 7 bases matching TRBD1. The CDR3 sequence is 16 residues long. Losses at the gene ends were 6 bases for V and 0 bases for J; bases not matched to a gene: 7. Per the germline V gene, CDR1 is KGHSH and CDR2 is LQKENI. The CDR3 nucleotides read TGTGCCAGCTCGGAAGGACAGGCCTCAACTAATGAAAAACTGTTTTTT. This gives the protein CASSEGQASTNEKLFF.